This T cell receptor beta chain came from a study of cytomegalovirus exposure and HLA in healthy donors. Study observations and caveats: TCR beta sequences reportedly predicted the HLA-A and HLA-B alleles of most subjects accurately. Most of the CMV-associated TCR beta chains (in a later analysis) appeared to be HLA-restricted.

From germline, CDR1 is MNHEY and CDR2 SVGAGI. V shed 6 bases and J 7 bases; nucleotides not matched to a gene: 4. The CDR3 covers 14 residues. Primers: 60 Vbeta forward and 13 Jbeta reverse. TCRdb keeps only in-frame clones here, not all; method: immunoSEQ multiplex PCR. Counted here are 95,000 to 130,000 clones, around two thirds occurring once; the ten biggest clones make up roughly 8.6%. As concerns this clone: Its antigen is currently unknown.

The sequencing input was PBMCs. The TCR originated in a woman aged 40 to 50 in good health and CMV-seropositive. The rearrangement joins TRBV6-5 to TRBJ1-5; TRBD1 aligns across 12 bases. DNA for the CDR3: TGTGCCAGCAGCGGGACAGGGGGCGGGCAGCCCCAGCATTTT. The encoded protein is CASSGTGGGQPQHF.